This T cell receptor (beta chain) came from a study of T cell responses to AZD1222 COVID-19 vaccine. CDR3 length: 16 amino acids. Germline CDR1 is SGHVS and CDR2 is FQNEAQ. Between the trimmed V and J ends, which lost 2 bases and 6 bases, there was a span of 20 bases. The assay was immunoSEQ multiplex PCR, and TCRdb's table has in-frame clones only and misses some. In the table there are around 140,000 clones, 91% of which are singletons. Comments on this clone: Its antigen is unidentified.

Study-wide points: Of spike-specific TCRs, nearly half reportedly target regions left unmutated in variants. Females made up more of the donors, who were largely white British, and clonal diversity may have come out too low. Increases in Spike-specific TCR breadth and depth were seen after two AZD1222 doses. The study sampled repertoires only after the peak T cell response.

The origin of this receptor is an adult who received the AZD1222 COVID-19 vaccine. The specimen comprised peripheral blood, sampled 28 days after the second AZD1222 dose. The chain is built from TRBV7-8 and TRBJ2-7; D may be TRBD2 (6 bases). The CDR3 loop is CASSLLGGFPEGEQYF. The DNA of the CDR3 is TGTGCCAGCAGCTTATTAGGAGGGTTCCCGGAGGGCGAGCAGTACTTC.